Listed below are T cell receptor beta chains from one sample, sequenced in a study of cytomegalovirus exposure and HLA in healthy donors. Repertoires were generated with immunoSEQ multiplex PCR, while TCRdb's copy carries only in-frame clones and drops some. The data contain 90,000 to 120,000 clones, roughly 85% of them singletons. The specimen sequenced was PBMCs. The receptors shown here come from a woman aged 40 to 49 in good health and CMV-seronegative. Both conserved end residues are part of each CDR3. The D gene is left open where the match is weak. Expanded clones get a size class; other rows say once, few or many, or leave the size out.

d_call j_call clone_size v_call cdr3_aa cdr3_nt
TRBD2 TRBJ2-1 - TRBV4-2 CASSQEPLAGGHSEQFF TGTGCCAGCAGCCAAGAACCCCTAGCGGGGGGGCATAGTGAGCAGTTCTTC
- TRBJ2-6 - TRBV7-2 CASSSFEDWANVLTF TGTGCCAGCAGCTCCTTCGAAGACTGGGCCAACGTCCTGACTTTC
- TRBJ1-2 few TRBV2 CASSEGTADLYGYTF TGTGCCAGCAGTGAAGGTACAGCAGATCTCTATGGCTACACCTTC
- TRBJ2-3 - TRBV7-9 CASSPGSDTQYF TGTGCCAGCAGTCCAGGCTCAGATACGCAGTATTTT
TRBD2 TRBJ2-1 - TRBV5-1 CASSLGTSASEQFF TGCGCCAGCAGCTTGGGGACTAGCGCAAGTGAGCAGTTCTTC
TRBD2 TRBJ2-3 - TRBV15 CATSRRSGRSTDTQYF TGTGCCACCAGCCGCCGGAGCGGGAGGAGCACAGATACGCAGTATTTT
TRBD2 TRBJ2-1 - TRBV4-2 CASSQDTSGMSDEQFF TGTGCCAGCAGCCAAGATACTAGCGGGATGAGCGATGAGCAGTTCTTC
- TRBJ2-3 - TRBV28 CASIKGGANTDTQYF TGTGCCAGCATAAAGGGCGGGGCCAACACAGATACGCAGTATTTT
- TRBJ1-2 - TRBV28 CASTEPGEGGYGYTF TGTGCCAGCACCGAACCAGGGGAAGGGGGTTATGGCTACACCTTC
TRBD2 TRBJ2-5 - TRBV18 CASSQRTSAETQYF TGTGCCAGCTCACAAAGGACTAGCGCTGAGACCCAGTACTTC
TRBD1 TRBJ2-3 - TRBV27 CASSRPRTGTTDTQYF TGTGCCAGCAGCCGACCCCGGACAGGGACCACAGATACGCAGTATTTT
TRBD1 TRBJ2-7 - TRBV4-3 CASSQRTGGSYEQYF TGCGCCAGCAGCCAAAGGACAGGGGGATCCTACGAGCAGTACTTC
- TRBJ1-1 - TRBV27 CASCTQGTEAFF TGTGCCAGCTGCACTCAGGGAACTGAAGCTTTCTTT
- TRBJ2-1 few TRBV4-3 CASSQSPPQGIANEQFF TGCGCCAGCAGCCAAAGCCCCCCCCAGGGTATCGCGAATGAGCAGTTCTTC
TRBD1 TRBJ2-2 - TRBV2 CASGKTGDTGELFF TGTGCCAGCGGAAAAACAGGGGACACCGGGGAGCTGTTTTTT
- TRBJ1-1 - TRBV7-9 CASSELLLTTEAFF TGTGCCAGCAGCGAATTACTACTTACCACTGAAGCTTTCTTT
TRBD1 TRBJ1-3 - TRBV5-1 CASSFVTGQGSSGNTIYF TGCGCCAGCAGCTTTGTTACGGGACAGGGTAGCTCTGGAAACACCATATATTTT
- TRBJ2-1 - TRBV7-9 CASSLAVTNNEQFF TGTGCCAGCAGCTTAGCCGTAACTAACAATGAGCAGTTCTTC
TRBD1 TRBJ2-5 - TRBV7-2 CASSFGTGPQETQYF TGTGCCAGCAGCTTCGGGACAGGGCCCCAAGAGACCCAGTACTTC
- TRBJ1-5 - TRBV7-2 CASRKWGGNQPQHF TGTGCCAGCAGGAAATGGGGAGGGAATCAGCCCCAGCATTTT
TRBD2 TRBJ2-3 - TRBV7-2 CASRSPRSGSTDTQYF TGTGCCAGCAGGTCGCCCCGTAGCGGGAGCACAGATACGCAGTATTTT
TRBD2 TRBJ2-2 - TRBV5-1 CASSLDTSGTGELFF TGCGCCAGCAGCTTGGATACTAGCGGCACCGGGGAGCTGTTTTTT
TRBD1 TRBJ1-1 - TRBV7-2 CASRPRTGDHTEAFF TGTGCCAGCAGACCTAGGACAGGGGATCACACTGAAGCTTTCTTT
- TRBJ1-1 few TRBV19 CASSIYVGGENTEAFF TGTGCCAGTAGTATCTATGTCGGCGGGGAGAACACTGAAGCTTTCTTT
- TRBJ1-6 - TRBV6-4 CASRVNTDSDNSPLHF TGTGCCAGCAGAGTCAATACGGACAGTGATAATTCACCCCTCCACTTT
- TRBJ1-4 - TRBV7-9 CASSLGANEKLFF TGTGCCAGCAGCCTGGGGGCCAACGAAAAGCTGTTTTTT
TRBD1 TRBJ1-2 - TRBV6-5 CASSLGQGTNYGYTF TGTGCCAGCAGTCTGGGACAGGGCACTAACTATGGCTACACCTTC
TRBD2 TRBJ2-1 few TRBV4-2 CASSQGLAGGSEQFF TGTGCCAGCAGCCAAGGCCTAGCGGGAGGATCTGAGCAGTTCTTC
TRBD2 TRBJ2-5 few TRBV5-4 CASSDPRGTQETQYF TGTGCCAGCAGCGACCCGCGGGGGACGCAAGAGACCCAGTACTTC